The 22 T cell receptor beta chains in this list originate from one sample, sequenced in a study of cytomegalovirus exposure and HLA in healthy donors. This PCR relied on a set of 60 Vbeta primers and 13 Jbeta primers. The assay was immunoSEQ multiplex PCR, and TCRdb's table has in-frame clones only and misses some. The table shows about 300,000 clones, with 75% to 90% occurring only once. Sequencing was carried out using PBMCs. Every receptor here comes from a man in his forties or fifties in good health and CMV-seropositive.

Here the CDR3 DNA reads TGTGCCAGCAGCATAGGTCCCATCCAAGAGACCCAGTACTTC. This gives the protein CASSIGPIQETQYF. The chain joins TRBV7-9 to TRBJ2-5; no firm D call. The CDR3 is made up of 14 amino acids. V lost 5 bases, J lost 1 base, and 11 bases lay in between. CDR1 and CDR2 (germline): SEHNR, FQNEAQ (reference sequence).

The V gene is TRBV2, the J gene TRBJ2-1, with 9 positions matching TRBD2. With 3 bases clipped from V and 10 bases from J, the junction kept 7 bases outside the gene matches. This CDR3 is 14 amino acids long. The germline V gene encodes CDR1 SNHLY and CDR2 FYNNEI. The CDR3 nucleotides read TGTGCCAGCAGTGACCCGGGACTAGCCTCAGAGCAGTTCTTC. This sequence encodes CASSDPGLASEQFF. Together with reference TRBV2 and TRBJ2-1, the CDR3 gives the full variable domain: EPEVTQTPSHQVTQMGQEVILRCVPISNHLYFYWYRQILGQKVEFLVSFYNNEISEKSEIFDDQFSVERPDGSNFTLKIRSTKLEDSAMYFCASSDPGLASEQFFGPGTRLTVL.

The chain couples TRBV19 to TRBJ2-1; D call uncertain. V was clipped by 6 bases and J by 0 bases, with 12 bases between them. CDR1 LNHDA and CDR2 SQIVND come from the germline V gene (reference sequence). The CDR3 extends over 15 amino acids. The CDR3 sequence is CASRVATSSYNEQFF. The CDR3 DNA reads TGTGCCAGTAGAGTCGCCACAAGCTCCTACAATGAGCAGTTCTTC.

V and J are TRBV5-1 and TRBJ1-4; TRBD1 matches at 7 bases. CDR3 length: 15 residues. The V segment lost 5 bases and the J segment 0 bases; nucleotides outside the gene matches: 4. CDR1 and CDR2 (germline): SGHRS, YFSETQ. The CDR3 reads CASRRQGATNEKLFF. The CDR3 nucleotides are TGCGCCAGCAGGAGACAGGGAGCAACTAATGAAAAACTGTTTTTT.

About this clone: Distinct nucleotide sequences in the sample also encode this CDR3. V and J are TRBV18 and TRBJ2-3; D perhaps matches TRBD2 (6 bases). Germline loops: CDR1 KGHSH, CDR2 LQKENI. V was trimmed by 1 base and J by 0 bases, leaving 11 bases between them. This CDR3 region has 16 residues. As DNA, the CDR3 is TGTGCCAGCTCACCACTAGGCGGGACTAGCACAGATACGCAGTATTTT. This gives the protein CASSPLGGTSTDTQYF.

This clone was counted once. In nucleotides, the CDR3 is TGTGCCAGCAGCCCGCCTTCCAGGGTCCACGAGCAGTACTTC. Translated: CASSPPSRVHEQYF. V and J are TRBV7-9 and TRBJ2-7; a weak D match, TRBD1 (5 bases). Deletions cut 5 bases from V and 5 bases from J, with 16 bases between. CDR3 length equals 14 residues. The V gene's germline CDR1 is SEHNR and CDR2 FQNEAQ (reference sequence).

CDR3 sequence: CASTPQGLGTEAFF. The DNA for the CDR3 is TGTGCCAGCACCCCCCAGGGATTGGGGACTGAAGCTTTCTTT. The chain is built from TRBV28 and TRBJ1-1; perhaps TRBD1 as D (5 bases). Germline V gives CDR1 MDHEN, CDR2 SYDVKM. The CDR3 length is 14 residues. Trimming took 7 bases from V and 5 from J, leaving 17 bases between them.

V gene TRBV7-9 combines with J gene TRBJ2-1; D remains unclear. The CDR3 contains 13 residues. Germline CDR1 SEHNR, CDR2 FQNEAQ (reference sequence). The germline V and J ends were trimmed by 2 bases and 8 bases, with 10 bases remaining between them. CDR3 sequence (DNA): TGTGCCAGCAGCTTACCCCTCCCGGATGAGCAGTTCTTC. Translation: CASSLPLPDEQFF.

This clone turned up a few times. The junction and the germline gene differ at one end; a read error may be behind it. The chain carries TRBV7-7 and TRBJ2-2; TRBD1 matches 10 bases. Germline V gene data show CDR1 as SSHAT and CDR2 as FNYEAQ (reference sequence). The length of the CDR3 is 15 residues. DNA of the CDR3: TGTGCTAGCAGCCGCGGGACAGGGGAAATCGGGGAGCTGTTTTTT. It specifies CASSRGTGEIGELFF.

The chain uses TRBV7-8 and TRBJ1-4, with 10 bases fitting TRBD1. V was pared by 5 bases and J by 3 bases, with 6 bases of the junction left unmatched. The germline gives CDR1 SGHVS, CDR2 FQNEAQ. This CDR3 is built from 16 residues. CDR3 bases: TGTGCCAGCAGCAGGACAGGGGGGGCGGCTAATGAAAAACTGTTTTTT. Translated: CASSRTGGAANEKLFF.

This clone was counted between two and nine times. DNA for the CDR3: TGTGCCAGCAGCTGGACACAGGGGGCGGGATATGGCTACACCTTC. Protein sequence: CASSWTQGAGYGYTF. This chain uses TRBV7-9 with TRBJ1-2, with 9 bases that match TRBD1. V gave up 4 bases and J gave up 5 bases; unmatched junction bases: 8. The CDR3 is 15 amino acids. Germline CDR1 reads SEHNR; CDR2 reads FQNEAQ (reference sequence).

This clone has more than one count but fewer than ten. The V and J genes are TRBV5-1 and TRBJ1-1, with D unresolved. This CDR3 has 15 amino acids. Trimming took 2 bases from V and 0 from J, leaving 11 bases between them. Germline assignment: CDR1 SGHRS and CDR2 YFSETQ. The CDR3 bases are TGCGCCAGCAGCTTCATAAACAGCTTGAACACTGAAGCTTTCTTT. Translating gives CASSFINSLNTEAFF. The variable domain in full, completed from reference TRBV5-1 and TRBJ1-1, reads KAGVTQTPRYLIKTRGQQVTLSCSPISGHRSVSWYQQTPGQGLQFLFEYFSETQRNKGNFPGRFSGRQFSNSRSEMNVSTLELGDSALYLCASSFINSLNTEAFFGQGTRLTVV.

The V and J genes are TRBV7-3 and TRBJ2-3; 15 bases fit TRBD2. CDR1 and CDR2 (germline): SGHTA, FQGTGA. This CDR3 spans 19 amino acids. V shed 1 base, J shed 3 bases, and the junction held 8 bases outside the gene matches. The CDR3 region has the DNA TGTGCCAGCAGCTTAAATGGACTAGCGGGAGGGAAGGGGACAGATACGCAGTATTTT. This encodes CASSLNGLAGGKGTDTQYF.

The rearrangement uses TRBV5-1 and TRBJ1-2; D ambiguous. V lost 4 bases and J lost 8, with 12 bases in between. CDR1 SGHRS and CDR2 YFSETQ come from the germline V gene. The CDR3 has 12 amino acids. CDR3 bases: TGCGCCAGCAGCGCCGAGGGTAGCGGCTACACCTTC. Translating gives CASSAEGSGYTF.

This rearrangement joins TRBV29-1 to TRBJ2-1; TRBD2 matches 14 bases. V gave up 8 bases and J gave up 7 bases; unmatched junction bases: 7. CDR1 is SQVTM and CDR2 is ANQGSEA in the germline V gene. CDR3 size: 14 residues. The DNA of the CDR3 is TGCAGCTCTCGGGGACTAGCGGGAGCGAATGAGCAGTTCTTC. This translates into CSSRGLAGANEQFF.

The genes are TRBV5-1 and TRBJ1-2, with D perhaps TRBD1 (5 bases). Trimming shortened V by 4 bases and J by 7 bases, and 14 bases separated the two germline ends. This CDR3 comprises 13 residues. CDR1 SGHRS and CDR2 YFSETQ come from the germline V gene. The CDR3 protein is CASSPTTERGYTF. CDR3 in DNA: TGCGCCAGCAGCCCGACGACAGAACGTGGCTACACCTTC.

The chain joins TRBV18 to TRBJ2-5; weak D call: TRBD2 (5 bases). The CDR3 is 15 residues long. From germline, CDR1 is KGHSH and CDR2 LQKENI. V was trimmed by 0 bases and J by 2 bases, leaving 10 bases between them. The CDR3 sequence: CASSPPSRRQETQYF. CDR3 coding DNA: TGTGCCAGCTCACCACCGAGCCGGAGGCAAGAGACCCAGTACTTC.

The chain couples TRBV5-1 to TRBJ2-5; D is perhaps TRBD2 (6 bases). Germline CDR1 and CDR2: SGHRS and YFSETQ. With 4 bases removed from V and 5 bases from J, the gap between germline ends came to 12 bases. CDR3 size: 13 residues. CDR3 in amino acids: CASSPGLRETQYF. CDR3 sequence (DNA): TGCGCCAGCAGCCCGGGACTTCGGGAGACCCAGTACTTC.

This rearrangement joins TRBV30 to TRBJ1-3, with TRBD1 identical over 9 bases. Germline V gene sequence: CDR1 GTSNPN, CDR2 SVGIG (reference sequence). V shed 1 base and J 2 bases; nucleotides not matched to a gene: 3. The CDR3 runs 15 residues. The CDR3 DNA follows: TGTGCCTGGAGTGGCCGGGACAGGGCTGGAAACACCATATATTTT. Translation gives CAWSGRDRAGNTIYF. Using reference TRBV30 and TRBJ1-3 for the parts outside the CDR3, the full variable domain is SQTIHQWPATLVQPVGSPLSLECTVEGTSNPNLYWYRQAAGRGLQLLFYSVGIGQISSEVPQNLSASRPQDRQFILSSKKLLLSDSGFYLCAWSGRDRAGNTIYFGEGSWLTVV.

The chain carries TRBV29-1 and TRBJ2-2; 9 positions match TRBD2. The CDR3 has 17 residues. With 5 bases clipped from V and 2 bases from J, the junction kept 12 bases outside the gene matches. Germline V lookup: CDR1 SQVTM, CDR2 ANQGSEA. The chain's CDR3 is CSVNRVAAGGNTGELFF. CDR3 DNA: TGCAGCGTTAACAGGGTTGCAGCGGGAGGAAACACCGGGGAGCTGTTTTTT.

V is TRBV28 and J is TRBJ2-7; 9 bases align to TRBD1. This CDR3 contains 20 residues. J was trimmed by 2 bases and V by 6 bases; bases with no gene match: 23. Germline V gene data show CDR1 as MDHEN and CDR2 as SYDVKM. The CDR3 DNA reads TGTGCCAGCAGGGACCCTCGGACCAATTCCGGGACAGGGAACCCCTACGAGCAGTACTTC. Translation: CASRDPRTNSGTGNPYEQYF.

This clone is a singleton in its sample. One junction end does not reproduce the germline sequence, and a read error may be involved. The CDR3 DNA reads as TGTTCCAGCAGCTTTTCGGGGTTTGAGCAGTACTTC. Translating gives CSSSFSGFEQYF. This chain uses TRBV7-9 with TRBJ2-7, with a tentative D call TRBD2 (5 bases). Germline loops: CDR1 SEHNR, CDR2 FQNEAQ (reference sequence). The CDR3 consists of 12 residues.